These 31 T cell receptor beta chains were sequenced from one sample in a study of OX40 agonist ivuxolimab in advanced cancers. Library construction relied on the immunoSEQ multiplex PCR assay. TCRdb retrieved this table from immuneACCESS and kept in-frame rearrangements only. Not all clones are present; in checked studies, unresolved V genes account for under half, and no reason is known for the remainder. The sample includes 70,000 to 90,000 clones, with 84% observed a single time. The ten largest make up over 6% of the sample. The specimen comprised CD4+ or CD8+ T cells sorted from blood, sampled in a trial of the OX40 agonist ivuxolimab. These receptors were obtained from an adult with an advanced solid tumor such as melanoma, head and neck, liver or kidney cancer.

The chain couples TRBV7-8 to TRBJ1-5; D uncertain. Germline assignment: CDR1 SGHVS and CDR2 FQNEAQ. This CDR3 region has 14 residues. V gave up 5 bases and J gave up 7 bases, with 15 bases separating them. This CDR3 reads CASSPGPPSQPQHF. In DNA form, the CDR3 reads TGTGCCAGCAGCCCAGGACCACCCAGCCAGCCCCAGCATTTT.

The gene calls are TRBV28 and TRBJ1-5; D unclear. The CDR3 consists of 13 residues. CDR1 and CDR2 (germline): MDHEN, SYDVKM. The V end was cut by 5 bases, the J end by 5 bases, with 10 bases between. CDR3 in amino acids: CASSLTADQPQHF. For the CDR3, the DNA is TGTGCCAGCAGTCTTACGGCAGATCAGCCCCAGCATTTT.

The CDR3 sequence is CASSLVLEYEQYF. The DNA of the CDR3 is TGTGCCAGCTCACTGGTACTAGAGTACGAGCAGTACTTC. The chain has TRBV18 and TRBJ2-7, with D perhaps TRBD2 (5 bases). The V end was cut by 4 bases, the J end by 4 bases, with 11 bases between. This CDR3 has 13 residues. Germline loops: CDR1 KGHSH, CDR2 LQKENI.

The chain employs TRBV19 and TRBJ1-3; D is unclear. Trimming took off 4 bases at V and 4 bases at J, with 11 bases between the two ends. This CDR3 spans 14 amino acids. CDR1 is LNHDA, CDR2 SQIVND, per germline (reference sequence). CDR3 loop: CASSTQMVGNTIYF. As DNA, the CDR3 is TGTGCCAGTAGTACCCAGATGGTGGGAAACACCATATATTTT.

This chain links TRBV5-6 with TRBJ2-7; unclear D gene. The CDR3 contains 15 residues. V was pared by 0 bases and J by 7 bases, with 17 bases between. Germline-derived CDR1 and CDR2 are SGHDT and YYEEEE. CDR3 DNA sequence: TGTGCCAGCAGCTTGGTCGCGAGGACCCTCGGGGAGCAGTACTTC. Residues: CASSLVARTLGEQYF.

The sample holds a few counts of this clone. The chain combines TRBV18 with TRBJ1-6; D is unclear. Germline CDR1 is KGHSH and CDR2 is LQKENI. The CDR3 has 13 residues. Trimming stripped 2 bases from V and 5 bases from J, with 4 bases between. The CDR3 spells CASSPANNSPLHF. Here the CDR3 DNA reads TGTGCCAGCTCACCAGCTAATAATTCACCCCTCCACTTT.

This chain joins TRBV4-2 and TRBJ2-1; 9 bases map to TRBD2. Germline V gene sequence: CDR1 LGHNA, CDR2 YNFKEQ. Trimming took 4 bases from V and 8 from J; bases not matched to a gene: 9. The CDR3 has 15 residues. CDR3 bases: TGTGCCAGCAGCCCGTTTAGCGGGAGAGGGGATGAGCAGTTCTTC. Residues: CASSPFSGRGDEQFF.

This sequence joins TRBV19 and TRBJ1-5; 7 bases fit TRBD1. Germline V gene lookup returns CDR1 LNHDA and CDR2 SQIVND (reference sequence). V trimming: 3 bases; J trimming: 3 bases; junction bases outside the gene matches: 11. This CDR3 region has 17 residues. CDR3 in DNA: TGTGCCAGTAGTATCAGGACAAGGGGGCAGGTCAATCAGCCCCAGCATTTT. Its protein product is CASSIRTRGQVNQPQHF. The whole variable domain, filled in from reference TRBV19 and TRBJ1-5, reads DGGITQSPKYLFRKEGQNVTLSCEQNLNHDAMYWYRQDPGQGLRLIYYSQIVNDFQKGDIAEGYSVSREKKESFPLTVTSAQKNPTAFYLCASSIRTRGQVNQPQHFGDGTRLSIL.

This sequence joins TRBV2 and TRBJ1-4; perhaps TRBD1 as D (5 bases). V dropped 8 bases and J dropped 7 bases, with 17 bases sitting between them. The CDR3 totals 14 residues. CDR1 is SNHLY and CDR2 is FYNNEI in the germline V gene. This CDR3 reads CASQAGRGGEKLFF. CDR3 nucleotide sequence: TGTGCCAGCCAGGCGGGGAGGGGTGGTGAAAAACTGTTTTTT. The full variable domain, with the rest looked up from reference TRBV2 and TRBJ1-4, is EPEVTQTPSHQVTQMGQEVILRCVPISNHLYFYWYRQILGQKVEFLVSFYNNEISEKSEIFDDQFSVERPDGSNFTLKIRSTKLEDSAMYFCASQAGRGGEKLFFGSGTQLSVL.

In nucleotides, the CDR3 is TGTGCCAGCAGTTCAGACAGGGCTGGTAATTCACCCCTCCACTTT. The encoded protein is CASSSDRAGNSPLHF. The genes are TRBV6-5 and TRBJ1-6, with TRBD1 matching over 7 bases. Trimming took 4 bases from V and 6 from J; bases not matched to a gene: 6. Germline V gives CDR1 MNHEY, CDR2 SVGAGI. CDR3 length: 15 amino acids.

This chain connects TRBV14 to TRBJ2-1; D gene uncertain. V dropped 1 base and J dropped 10 bases, with 14 bases sitting between them. Looked up from germline, CDR1 is SGHDN and CDR2 is FVKESK. The CDR3 length is 14 residues. In DNA form, the CDR3 reads TGTGCCAGCAGCCAAGTTTGGGGAAAATGGGAGCAGTTCTTC. Translation gives CASSQVWGKWEQFF.

V and J are TRBV5-1 and TRBJ1-1; the D is unclear. V shed 4 bases and J shed 0 bases, with 13 bases lying between them. This CDR3 has 15 residues. The germline V gene encodes CDR1 SGHRS and CDR2 YFSETQ. The CDR3 region has the DNA TGCGCCAGCAGCCGGGATGGGGTAGTGAACACTGAAGCTTTCTTT. As protein: CASSRDGVVNTEAFF.

This clone has only one observation. This chain connects TRBV7-6 to TRBJ2-5, with D possibly TRBD1 on 6 matching bases. The V end lost 0 bases, the J end lost 1 base, and 12 bases lay between the germline ends. The CDR3 length is 16 residues. Germline loops: CDR1 SGHVS, CDR2 FNYEAQ. CDR3 region: CASSLAGSRGQETQYF. CDR3 sequence (DNA): TGTGCCAGCAGCTTAGCGGGGAGCAGGGGCCAAGAGACCCAGTACTTC.

V gene TRBV6-6 combines with J gene TRBJ1-5; D not certain. V lost 7 bases and J lost 7, with 14 bases in between. Looked up from germline, CDR1 is MNHNY and CDR2 is SVGAGI (reference sequence). The CDR3 sequence is 13 residues long. The chain's CDR3 is CASTNGPGQPQHF. The CDR3 DNA follows: TGTGCCAGCACCAACGGGCCCGGACAGCCCCAGCATTTT.

The CDR3 coding sequence is TGTGCCAGCACCGCGAGACAGACCACCGGGGAGCTGTTTTTT. Translation gives CASTARQTTGELFF. J is TRBJ2-2 and V is TRBV28, with D possibly matching TRBD1 (5 bases). The germline CDR1 and CDR2 sequences are MDHEN and SYDVKM. Trimming shortened V by 7 bases and J by 4 bases, and 13 bases separated the two germline ends. The CDR3 has 14 residues.

This clone showed up just a few times. The V and J genes are TRBV7-9 and TRBJ2-1; 15 nucleotides match TRBD2. Germline CDR1 SEHNR, CDR2 FQNEAQ (reference sequence). After removal of 1 base from V and 8 bases from J, the junction contained 3 bases not matched to a gene. The CDR3 length is 16 residues. Here the CDR3 reads CASSLGTSGGADEQFF. CDR3 DNA sequence: TGTGCCAGCAGCTTAGGGACTAGCGGGGGGGCCGATGAGCAGTTCTTC.

This chain's CDR3 is CASSHDVSSYNEQFF. The CDR3 DNA reads TGTGCCAGCAGCCATGACGTGAGCTCCTACAATGAGCAGTTCTTC. The J gene is TRBJ2-1, the V gene TRBV7-2; the D is unclear. Germline CDR1 reads SGHTA; CDR2 reads FQGNSA. Trimming took off 5 bases at V and 0 bases at J, with 11 bases between the two ends. The CDR3 runs 15 residues.

This chain connects TRBV5-1 to TRBJ1-1, with D unresolved. Looked up from germline, CDR1 is SGHRS and CDR2 is YFSETQ. V dropped 3 bases and J dropped 10 bases, with 22 bases sitting between them. The CDR3 runs 15 residues. The CDR3, as DNA: TGCGCCAGCAGCTGGACCGGCACCGGGGTTGGGAGAGCTTTCTTT. Its translation: CASSWTGTGVGRAFF.

The chain joins TRBV19 to TRBJ1-5; maybe TRBD1 (6 bases). CDR1 and CDR2 (germline): LNHDA, SQIVND (reference sequence). The germline V and J ends were trimmed by 5 bases and 2 bases, with 13 bases remaining between them. This CDR3 comprises 15 residues. The CDR3 DNA reads TGTGCCAGTAGTCTATGGGACACTGGCAATCAGCCCCAGCATTTT. Its protein product is CASSLWDTGNQPQHF.

V usage is TRBV19 and J usage is TRBJ2-6, with a tentative D call TRBD1 (5 bases). The V end was cut by 5 bases, the J end by 4 bases, with 24 bases between. CDR3 size: 19 residues. Germline CDR1 LNHDA, CDR2 SQIVND (reference sequence). The CDR3 sequence: CASSGLWGPKIGGANVLTF. In DNA, the CDR3 is TGTGCCAGTAGTGGATTGTGGGGCCCAAAAATTGGGGGGGCCAACGTCCTGACTTTC.

The chain carries TRBV6-6 and TRBJ2-7; TRBD1 might be the D (6 bases). Germline values: CDR1 MNHNY, CDR2 SVGAGI (reference sequence). Trimming cost V 7 bases and J 2 bases, with 15 bases left between them. CDR3 size: 14 residues. DNA for the CDR3: TGTGCCAGCACCGGTGGGCAGGGGCCCTACGAGCAGTACTTC. As protein: CASTGGQGPYEQYF.

This clone has a count of ten or more. Within the sample, other DNA sequences also encode this same CDR3. This chain links TRBV7-9 with TRBJ2-7; unclear D gene. Germline V gives CDR1 SEHNR, CDR2 FQNEAQ (reference sequence). The CDR3 totals 14 residues. V shed 5 bases and J shed 0 bases, with 11 bases lying between them. The chain's CDR3 is CASSLVPASYEQYF. The CDR3 DNA is TGTGCCAGCAGCCTCGTGCCAGCCTCCTACGAGCAGTACTTC.

The chain employs TRBV18 and TRBJ1-2; unclear D gene. Deletions cut 3 bases from V and 4 bases from J, with 9 bases between. The germline V gene has CDR1 KGHSH and CDR2 LQKENI. This CDR3 has 13 amino acids. The CDR3 DNA reads TGTGCCAGCTCACCCGCCGAGCTCTATGGCTACACCTTC. Residues: CASSPAELYGYTF.

The chain links TRBV4-3 to TRBJ2-1; 9 bases map to TRBD1. V dropped 4 bases and J dropped 2; count of bases not matched to a gene: 6. Germline assignment: CDR1 LGHNA and CDR2 YSLEER. This CDR3 has 16 amino acids. CDR3 protein: CASSLGGQGPYNEQFF. For the CDR3, the DNA is TGCGCCAGCAGCCTTGGGGGACAGGGCCCCTACAATGAGCAGTTCTTC.

This clone was counted a single time. This chain uses TRBV30 with TRBJ1-4; tentatively, D is TRBD1 (5 bases). The V and J ends lost 3 bases and 4 bases respectively, with 18 bases between them. This CDR3 is 16 amino acids long. Germline V gene sequence: CDR1 GTSNPN, CDR2 SVGIG (reference sequence). CDR3 in amino acids: CAWSPSRDRFNEKLFF. For the CDR3, the DNA is TGTGCCTGGAGCCCGTCTCGGGACCGATTTAATGAAAAACTGTTTTTT. Together with reference TRBV30 and TRBJ1-4, the CDR3 gives the full variable domain: SQTIHQWPATLVQPVGSPLSLECTVEGTSNPNLYWYRQAAGRGLQLLFYSVGIGQISSEVPQNLSASRPQDRQFILSSKKLLLSDSGFYLCAWSPSRDRFNEKLFFGSGTQLSVL.

The gene calls are TRBV6-5 and TRBJ2-5; 13 nucleotides line up with TRBD2. This CDR3 has 15 amino acids. Germline CDR1 reads MNHEY; CDR2 reads SVGAGI. Trimming at V came to 7 bases and at J to 5 bases, leaving 7 bases not matched to a gene. The CDR3 sequence: CASTIGLAGVETQYF. The CDR3 coding sequence is TGTGCCAGCACCATCGGACTAGCGGGAGTGGAGACCCAGTACTTC.

This chain uses TRBV28 with TRBJ1-5; no firm D call. The V gene's germline CDR1 is MDHEN and CDR2 SYDVKM. V gave up 2 bases and J gave up 1 base, with 6 bases separating them. The CDR3 has 14 residues. Here the CDR3 DNA reads TGTGCCAGCAGTTTAGGGCTGAGCAATCAGCCCCAGCATTTT. Residues: CASSLGLSNQPQHF.

Only a few counts were recorded for this clone. The chain combines TRBV7-9 with TRBJ1-5; the D gene is possibly TRBD1 (5 bases). V was pared by 4 bases and J by 7 bases, with 14 bases between. Germline V CDR1 and CDR2: SEHNR, FQNEAQ (reference sequence). The CDR3 runs 14 residues. The CDR3 DNA is TGTGCCAGCAGCTCGGACGGATGGGACCAGCCCCAGCATTTT. Its translation: CASSSDGWDQPQHF. Supplemented by reference TRBV7-9 and TRBJ1-5, the full variable domain reads DTGVSQNPRHKITKRGQNVTFRCDPISEHNRLYWYRQTLGQGPEFLTYFQNEAQLEKSRLLSDRFSAERPKGSFSTLEIQRTEQGDSAMYLCASSSDGWDQPQHFGDGTRLSIL.

The chain employs TRBV7-2 and TRBJ2-2, with 10 positions matching TRBD2. The V gene end was trimmed by 6 bases and the J gene end by 1 base; junction bases not matched to a gene: 5. Germline V lookup: CDR1 SGHTA, CDR2 FQGNSA. The CDR3 is made up of 16 amino acids. The CDR3 loop reads CASSFSGRRNTGELFF. The CDR3 DNA sequence: TGTGCCAGCAGTTTTAGCGGGAGGCGGAACACCGGGGAGCTGTTTTTT.

The gene calls are TRBV19 and TRBJ2-2; no definite D call. The germline V gene has CDR1 LNHDA and CDR2 SQIVND (reference sequence). This CDR3 is 14 amino acids long. V lost 6 bases, J lost 1 base, and 9 bases lay in between. This chain's CDR3 is CASSIQRNTGELFF. CDR3 coding DNA: TGTGCCAGTAGCATACAGAGGAACACCGGGGAGCTGTTTTTT.

This clone was recorded once. The chain couples TRBV7-2 to TRBJ2-5; no clear D gene. The CDR3 is 14 amino acids. Trimming took 5 bases from V and 0 from J, leaving 10 bases between them. Per the germline V gene, CDR1 is SGHTA and CDR2 is FQGNSA. DNA of the CDR3: TGTGCCAGCAGCCCCGGACGGGACCAAGAGACCCAGTACTTC. Residues: CASSPGRDQETQYF.